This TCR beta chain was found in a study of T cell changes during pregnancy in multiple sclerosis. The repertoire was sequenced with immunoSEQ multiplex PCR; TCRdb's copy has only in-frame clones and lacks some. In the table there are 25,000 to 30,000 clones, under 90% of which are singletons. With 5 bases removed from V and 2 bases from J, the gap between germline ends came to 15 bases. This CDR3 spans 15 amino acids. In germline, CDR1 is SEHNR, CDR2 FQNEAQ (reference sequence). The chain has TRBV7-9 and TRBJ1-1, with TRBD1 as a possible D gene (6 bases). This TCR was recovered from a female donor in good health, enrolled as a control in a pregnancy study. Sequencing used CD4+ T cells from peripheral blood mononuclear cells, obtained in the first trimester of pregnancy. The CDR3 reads CASSKYREGNTEAFF. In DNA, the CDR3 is TGTGCCAGCAGCAAATACAGGGAGGGAAACACTGAAGCTTTCTTT.